Listed below are T cell receptor beta chains from one sample, sequenced in a study of regulatory T cells in long-lasting Graves disease. TCRdb reprocessed the multiplex PCR reads via MiXCR and lists one record per CDR3 protein. Here the sample spans 420,000 or so distinct CDR3 sequences, 16% being singletons. These data also formed part of another study, on T cells in Graves' hyperthyroidism and ophthalmopathy.

Source: peripheral blood mononuclear cells (PBMCs), taken at new diagnosis, from a patient treated with antithyroid drugs. Receptors were obtained from a woman under 30 with Graves disease. The CDR3 runs from the conserved cysteine through the conserved F or W. D genes are given only for firm matches. Expanded clones get a size class; other rows say once, few or many, or leave the size out.

v_call: TRBV29-1
d_call: TRBD2
clone_size: few
j_call: TRBJ2-3
cdr3_aa: CSVELAGAVTDWQYF
cdr3_nt: TGCAGCGTTGAGCTAGCGGGAGCTGTTACAGATTGGCAGTATTTT

v_call: TRBV11-2
d_call: TRBD2
clone_size: many
j_call: TRBJ2-1
cdr3_aa: CASSPPLSGRAFNEQFF
cdr3_nt: TGTGCCAGCAGCCCCCCGTTGAGCGGGAGGGCCTTCAATGAGCAGTTCTTC

v_call: TRBV28
d_call: NA
clone_size: NA
j_call: TRBJ1-4
cdr3_aa: CASSLPGTNNEKLFF
cdr3_nt: TGTGCCAGCAGTCTACCCGGGACAAATAATGAAAAACTGTTTTTT

v_call: TRBV10-1
d_call: TRBD2
clone_size: few
j_call: TRBJ2-3
cdr3_aa: CASSPGTSATDTQYF
cdr3_nt: TGCGCCAGCAGTCCCGGGACTAGCGCCACAGATACGCAGTATTTT

v_call: TRBV7-2
d_call: TRBD2
clone_size: few
j_call: TRBJ2-7
cdr3_aa: CAVSAGGKGYEQYF
cdr3_nt: TGTGCCGTATCAGCGGGGGGCAAGGGCTACGAGCAGTACTTC

v_call: TRBV7-8
d_call: NA
clone_size: many
j_call: TRBJ2-7
cdr3_aa: CASTGERGEQYF
cdr3_nt: TGTGCCAGCACGGGCGAAAGGGGCGAGCAGTACTTC

v_call: TRBV6-2/TRBV6-3
d_call: TRBD2
clone_size: few
j_call: TRBJ2-7
cdr3_aa: CASRRLAEFYEQYF
cdr3_nt: TGTGCCAGCAGAAGACTAGCGGAGTTCTACGAGCAGTACTTC

v_call: TRBV28
d_call: TRBD1
clone_size: many
j_call: TRBJ1-5
cdr3_aa: CASSPTDRGRSQPQHF
cdr3_nt: TGTGCCAGCAGTCCAACGGACAGGGGTCGGAGTCAGCCCCAGCATTTT

v_call: TRBV7-3
d_call: TRBD2
clone_size: many
j_call: TRBJ2-1
cdr3_aa: CASSLQGPHSGRANEQFF
cdr3_nt: TGTGCCAGCAGCTTACAGGGACCCCATAGCGGGAGGGCAAATGAGCAGTTCTTC

v_call: TRBV3-1
d_call: NA
clone_size: many
j_call: TRBJ2-1
cdr3_aa: CASSQEGSPNNEQFF
cdr3_nt: TGTGCCAGCAGCCAAGAAGGCAGTCCGAACAATGAGCAGTTCTTC

v_call: TRBV7-2
d_call: NA
clone_size: many
j_call: TRBJ2-3
cdr3_aa: CASSLVGSTADTQYF
cdr3_nt: TGTGCCAGCAGCTTAGTGGGTTCTACCGCAGATACGCAGTATTTT

v_call: TRBV4-2
d_call: TRBD2
clone_size: few
j_call: TRBJ2-7
cdr3_aa: CASSQELAGGPIRSYEQYF
cdr3_nt: TGTGCCAGCAGCCAAGAACTAGCGGGAGGGCCGATTCGATCCTACGAGCAGTACTTC

v_call: TRBV10-3
d_call: NA
clone_size: many
j_call: TRBJ1-1
cdr3_aa: CAIRLDPNTEAFF
cdr3_nt: TGTGCCATCCGCCTGGACCCCAACACTGAAGCTTTCTTT

v_call: TRBV29-1
d_call: NA
clone_size: many
j_call: TRBJ2-7
cdr3_aa: CSGSDSYYEQYF
cdr3_nt: TGCAGCGGATCGGACTCATACTACGAGCAGTACTTC

v_call: TRBV20-1
d_call: NA
clone_size: many
j_call: TRBJ2-3
cdr3_aa: CSARDWGQGGTDTQYF
cdr3_nt: TGCAGTGCTAGAGATTGGGGGCAGGGAGGCACAGATACGCAGTATTTT

v_call: TRBV24-1
d_call: TRBD2
clone_size: many
j_call: TRBJ2-1
cdr3_aa: CATSDLQAGTSGTVEQFF
cdr3_nt: TGTGCCACCAGTGATTTGCAGGCCGGGACTAGCGGGACCGTTGAGCAGTTCTTC

v_call: TRBV6-1
d_call: NA
clone_size: many
j_call: TRBJ2-2
cdr3_aa: CASLNTGELFF
cdr3_nt: TGTGCCAGCTTAAACACCGGGGAGCTGTTTTTT

v_call: TRBV7-9
d_call: NA
clone_size: NA
j_call: TRBJ1-1
cdr3_aa: CASSLPTANTEAFF
cdr3_nt: TGTGCCAGCAGCCTTCCGACGGCGAACACTGAAGCTTTCTTT

v_call: TRBV20-1
d_call: NA
clone_size: many
j_call: TRBJ2-3
cdr3_aa: CSARTSPNTQYF
cdr3_nt: TGCAGTGCTAGAACTAGTCCTAATACGCAGTATTTT

v_call: TRBV4-3
d_call: TRBD2
clone_size: many
j_call: TRBJ2-1
cdr3_aa: CASSGGVAGGGYNEQFF
cdr3_nt: TGCGCCAGCAGCGGAGGGGTAGCGGGAGGCGGTTACAATGAGCAGTTCTTC

v_call: TRBV20-1
d_call: TRBD1
clone_size: NA
j_call: TRBJ1-1
cdr3_aa: CSALSIGRGRRTEAFF
cdr3_nt: TGCAGTGCTTTAAGTATCGGCAGGGGGCGAAGGACTGAAGCTTTCTTT

v_call: TRBV20-1
d_call: NA
clone_size: many
j_call: TRBJ1-2
cdr3_aa: CSPKASANYGYTF
cdr3_nt: TGCAGTCCTAAAGCGAGTGCTAACTATGGCTACACCTTC

v_call: TRBV24-1
d_call: NA
clone_size: few
j_call: TRBJ2-3
cdr3_aa: CATMRGIDADTQYF
cdr3_nt: TGTGCCACCATGAGGGGGATTGACGCAGATACGCAGTATTTT

v_call: TRBV3-1
d_call: TRBD2
clone_size: NA
j_call: TRBJ2-1
cdr3_aa: CASSPSSGRAFGNEQFF
cdr3_nt: TGTGCCAGCAGCCCGTCTAGCGGGAGGGCCTTTGGGAATGAGCAGTTCTTC

v_call: TRBV20-1
d_call: NA
clone_size: NA
j_call: TRBJ2-6
cdr3_aa: CSARDSFGQTGANVLTF
cdr3_nt: TGCAGTGCTAGAGATTCATTCGGACAAACTGGGGCCAACGTCCTGACTTTC

v_call: TRBV6-5
d_call: NA
clone_size: many
j_call: TRBJ2-7
cdr3_aa: CASSFSNDHPGRWVEQYF
cdr3_nt: TGTGCCAGCAGTTTCTCAAACGACCATCCGGGGAGATGGGTCGAGCAGTACTTC

v_call: TRBV12-3/TRBV12-4
d_call: NA
clone_size: many
j_call: TRBJ2-1
cdr3_aa: CASSWTDYNEQFF
cdr3_nt: TGTGCCAGCAGCTGGACAGACTACAATGAGCAGTTCTTC

v_call: TRBV6-5
d_call: TRBD2
clone_size: many
j_call: TRBJ2-1
cdr3_aa: CASSYGWASGMVDNEQFF
cdr3_nt: TGTGCCAGCAGTTACGGTTGGGCTAGCGGGATGGTTGACAATGAGCAGTTCTTC

v_call: TRBV10-2
d_call: NA
clone_size: NA
j_call: TRBJ2-1
cdr3_aa: CASLSKPDRTYYNEQFF
cdr3_nt: TGCGCCAGCCTTTCCAAACCCGACAGAACTTACTACAATGAGCAGTTCTTC

v_call: TRBV20-1
d_call: NA
clone_size: NA
j_call: TRBJ1-1
cdr3_aa: CSASTVLNTEAFF
cdr3_nt: TGCAGTGCTAGCACCGTCTTGAACACTGAAGCTTTCTTT